The rows below give T cell receptor beta chains drawn from one sample of a study of cytomegalovirus exposure and HLA in healthy donors. Sequencing used immunoSEQ multiplex PCR; TCRdb keeps in-frame clones, though not all of them. The sample holds 150,000 to 200,000 clones, roughly 84% seen once. Sequencing was carried out using PBMCs. These TCRs come from a woman in her thirties in good health and CMV-seropositive. The CDR3 runs from the conserved cysteine through the conserved F or W. The order of the fields is V gene, clone size, D gene, J gene, CDR3 DNA, CDR3 protein. The D gene is left open where the match is weak. Rows give clone size only sometimes, using once, few, many, or a class for an expanded clone.

v_call: TRBV10-3
clone_size: NA
d_call: NA
j_call: TRBJ2-2
cdr3_nt: TGTGCCATCCAACGAACAGAGAACACCGGGGAGCTGTTTTTT
cdr3_aa: CAIQRTENTGELFF

v_call: TRBV7-9
clone_size: NA
d_call: NA
j_call: TRBJ2-7
cdr3_nt: TGTGCCAGCAGCTTAGCGGGCAGCTACGAGCAGTACTTC
cdr3_aa: CASSLAGSYEQYF

v_call: TRBV6-1
clone_size: NA
d_call: TRBD1
j_call: TRBJ2-2
cdr3_nt: TGTGCCAGCAGTCGCGACAGGGCGAACACCGGGGAGCTGTTTTTT
cdr3_aa: CASSRDRANTGELFF

v_call: TRBV5-1
clone_size: NA
d_call: NA
j_call: TRBJ2-7
cdr3_nt: TGCGCCAGCAGGGATAGGCAGGGCTACGAGCAGTACTTC
cdr3_aa: CASRDRQGYEQYF

v_call: TRBV11-3
clone_size: once
d_call: NA
j_call: TRBJ2-7
cdr3_nt: TGTGCCAGCAGCCCAGGGTGGGGGGACGGTGTTTACGAGCAGTACTTC
cdr3_aa: CASSPGWGDGVYEQYF

v_call: TRBV2
clone_size: NA
d_call: TRBD1
j_call: TRBJ1-1
cdr3_nt: TGTGCCAGCAGACAGGGGGGTAAAGATGAAGCTTTCTTT
cdr3_aa: CASRQGGKDEAFF

v_call: TRBV6-6
clone_size: NA
d_call: TRBD1
j_call: TRBJ2-2
cdr3_nt: TGTGCCAGCAGTTTCAGACAGGGGACGAACACCGGGGAGCTGTTTTTT
cdr3_aa: CASSFRQGTNTGELFF

v_call: TRBV2
clone_size: once
d_call: NA
j_call: TRBJ2-1
cdr3_nt: TGTGCCAGCCGCACAGGGAAAGGCTACAATGAGCAGTTCTTC
cdr3_aa: CASRTGKGYNEQFF

v_call: TRBV19
clone_size: NA
d_call: NA
j_call: TRBJ1-4
cdr3_nt: TGTGCCAGTACTACACCGGGACTAGACGAAAAACTGTTTTTT
cdr3_aa: CASTTPGLDEKLFF

v_call: TRBV5-1
clone_size: NA
d_call: NA
j_call: TRBJ2-3
cdr3_nt: NA
cdr3_aa: CASSPGHSSVADTQYF

v_call: TRBV6-6
clone_size: NA
d_call: NA
j_call: TRBJ2-2
cdr3_nt: TGTGCCAGCAGTTATGGCACTAGTAATCCCGGGGAGCTGTTTTTT
cdr3_aa: CASSYGTSNPGELFF

v_call: TRBV29-1
clone_size: NA
d_call: NA
j_call: TRBJ1-2
cdr3_nt: TGCAGCGTTGAAGTGTGGGGGGAACGGAGTGGCTACACCTTC
cdr3_aa: CSVEVWGERSGYTF

v_call: TRBV28
clone_size: NA
d_call: NA
j_call: TRBJ2-2
cdr3_nt: TGTGCCAGCAGACTAACCGGGACAACTTACACCGGGGAGCTGTTTTTT
cdr3_aa: CASRLTGTTYTGELFF

v_call: TRBV6-1
clone_size: NA
d_call: NA
j_call: TRBJ2-7
cdr3_nt: TGTGCCAGCAGCGCGACCGGGGAGTACGAGCAGTACTTC
cdr3_aa: CASSATGEYEQYF

v_call: TRBV6-5
clone_size: NA
d_call: NA
j_call: TRBJ1-2
cdr3_nt: TGTGCCAGCAGGGGGCAGGGGTCTTATGGCTACACCTTC
cdr3_aa: CASRGQGSYGYTF

v_call: TRBV4-2
clone_size: NA
d_call: TRBD1
j_call: TRBJ1-1
cdr3_nt: TGTGCCAGCAGCCAAAGGACAGGTCGGAACACTGAAGCTTTCTTT
cdr3_aa: CASSQRTGRNTEAFF

v_call: TRBV29-1
clone_size: NA
d_call: NA
j_call: TRBJ1-2
cdr3_nt: TGCAGCGACTCTAATCTCCGACAGTACTATGGCTACACCTTC
cdr3_aa: CSDSNLRQYYGYTF

v_call: TRBV13
clone_size: NA
d_call: NA
j_call: TRBJ2-7
cdr3_nt: TGTGCCAGCAGCCTCGACTCCATGGGCGAGCAGTACTTC
cdr3_aa: CASSLDSMGEQYF

v_call: TRBV5-6
clone_size: NA
d_call: TRBD2
j_call: TRBJ2-3
cdr3_nt: TGTGCCAGCAGCTTCGGGTTAGCGGGAGGACACACAGATACGCAGTATTTT
cdr3_aa: CASSFGLAGGHTDTQYF

v_call: TRBV28
clone_size: NA
d_call: TRBD1
j_call: TRBJ1-3
cdr3_nt: TGTGCCAGCAGCCCTCCCGACAGGGGTGGAAACACCATATATTTT
cdr3_aa: CASSPPDRGGNTIYF

v_call: TRBV6-1
clone_size: NA
d_call: TRBD2
j_call: TRBJ2-1
cdr3_nt: TGTGCCAGCAGTGGGTACGGGACTAGCGTTAATAGGGGTGAGCAGTTCTTC
cdr3_aa: CASSGYGTSVNRGEQFF

v_call: TRBV5-4
clone_size: NA
d_call: NA
j_call: TRBJ1-2
cdr3_nt: TGTGCCAGCAGCCGCGACGACGGACTCTATGGCTACACCTTC
cdr3_aa: CASSRDDGLYGYTF

v_call: TRBV7-8
clone_size: NA
d_call: TRBD2
j_call: TRBJ2-3
cdr3_nt: TGTGCCAGCAGCTCGGGACTAGTATCAGATACGCAGTATTTT
cdr3_aa: CASSSGLVSDTQYF

v_call: TRBV15
clone_size: once
d_call: NA
j_call: TRBJ2-7
cdr3_nt: TGTGCCACCAGCAGAGATGGTCAGGACGAGCAGTACTTC
cdr3_aa: CATSRDGQDEQYF

v_call: TRBV7-2
clone_size: NA
d_call: TRBD2
j_call: TRBJ2-1
cdr3_nt: TGTGCCAGCAGCTTAGCGGCCACTAGCGGGAGCTCCTACAATGAGCAGTTCTTC
cdr3_aa: CASSLAATSGSSYNEQFF

v_call: TRBV7-9
clone_size: NA
d_call: TRBD2
j_call: TRBJ2-7
cdr3_nt: TGTGCCAGCAGCTTAGTCGTACTAGCGGGTTCCGAGCAGTACTTC
cdr3_aa: CASSLVVLAGSEQYF

v_call: TRBV29-1
clone_size: NA
d_call: NA
j_call: TRBJ1-3
cdr3_nt: TGCAGCGCCCGACAGGCAAACACCATATATTTT
cdr3_aa: CSARQANTIYF

v_call: TRBV19
clone_size: NA
d_call: NA
j_call: TRBJ2-1
cdr3_nt: TGTGCCAGTAGGAGCTACAATGAGCAGTTCTTC
cdr3_aa: CASRSYNEQFF

v_call: TRBV9
clone_size: few
d_call: TRBD2
j_call: TRBJ2-7
cdr3_nt: TGTGCCAGCAGCGTAGCAGGGAGGGACGAGCAGTACTTC
cdr3_aa: CASSVAGRDEQYF

v_call: TRBV11-2
clone_size: NA
d_call: TRBD2
j_call: TRBJ2-7
cdr3_nt: TGTGCCAGCAGCCGAGCGGGACTAGCGGCCTACGAGCAGTACTTC
cdr3_aa: CASSRAGLAAYEQYF

v_call: TRBV4-2
clone_size: once
d_call: TRBD2
j_call: TRBJ2-2
cdr3_nt: TGTGCCAGCAGCCGCCTGCTAGCGGGAGTCGACACCGGGGAGCTGTTTTTT
cdr3_aa: CASSRLLAGVDTGELFF

v_call: TRBV29-1
clone_size: NA
d_call: TRBD2
j_call: TRBJ2-4
cdr3_nt: TGCAGCGTTGAAGACCCACTAGCGGAGAGGGGTAGCATTCAGTACTTC
cdr3_aa: CSVEDPLAERGSIQYF

v_call: TRBV5-6
clone_size: NA
d_call: TRBD1
j_call: TRBJ2-7
cdr3_nt: TGTGCCAGCAGCTTGGTACAGGGGAGCTCCTACGAGCAGTACTTC
cdr3_aa: CASSLVQGSSYEQYF

v_call: TRBV5-6
clone_size: NA
d_call: TRBD2
j_call: TRBJ2-1
cdr3_nt: TGTGCCAGCAGCCGGGACCGAGCGGGAGGGCCGCATGAGCAGTTCTTC
cdr3_aa: CASSRDRAGGPHEQFF

v_call: TRBV10-2
clone_size: NA
d_call: TRBD1
j_call: TRBJ2-7
cdr3_nt: TGCGCCAGCAGAGCCGGGACAGGGCCCTACGAGCAGTACTTC
cdr3_aa: CASRAGTGPYEQYF

v_call: TRBV28
clone_size: many
d_call: NA
j_call: TRBJ2-2
cdr3_nt: TGTGCCAGCAGTACTACCCATAGGAGCACCGGGGAGCTGTTTTTT
cdr3_aa: CASSTTHRSTGELFF

v_call: TRBV19
clone_size: NA
d_call: TRBD2
j_call: TRBJ2-3
cdr3_nt: TGTGCCAGTAGTGCGGGAGCGGGAGATACGCAGTATTTT
cdr3_aa: CASSAGAGDTQYF

v_call: TRBV5-5
clone_size: NA
d_call: NA
j_call: TRBJ2-7
cdr3_nt: TGTGCCAGCAGTCTAGACTTACCCTCCTACGAGCAGTACTTC
cdr3_aa: CASSLDLPSYEQYF

v_call: TRBV5-4
clone_size: NA
d_call: TRBD1
j_call: TRBJ2-7
cdr3_nt: TGTGCCAGCAGCTTGGGTCTCGGGACAGGGAGTACCTACGAGCAGTACTTC
cdr3_aa: CASSLGLGTGSTYEQYF